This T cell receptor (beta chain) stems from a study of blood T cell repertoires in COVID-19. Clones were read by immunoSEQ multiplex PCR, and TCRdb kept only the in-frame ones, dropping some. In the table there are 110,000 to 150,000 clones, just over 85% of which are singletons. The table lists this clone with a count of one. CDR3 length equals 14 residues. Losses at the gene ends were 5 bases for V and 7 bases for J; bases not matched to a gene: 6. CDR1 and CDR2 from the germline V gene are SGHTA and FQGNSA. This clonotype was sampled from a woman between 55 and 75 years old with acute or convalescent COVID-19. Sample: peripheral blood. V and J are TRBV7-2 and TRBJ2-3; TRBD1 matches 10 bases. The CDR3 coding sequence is TGTGCCAGCAGCCAAGGGACAGGGGCAAATACGCAGTATTTT. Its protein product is CASSQGTGANTQYF.